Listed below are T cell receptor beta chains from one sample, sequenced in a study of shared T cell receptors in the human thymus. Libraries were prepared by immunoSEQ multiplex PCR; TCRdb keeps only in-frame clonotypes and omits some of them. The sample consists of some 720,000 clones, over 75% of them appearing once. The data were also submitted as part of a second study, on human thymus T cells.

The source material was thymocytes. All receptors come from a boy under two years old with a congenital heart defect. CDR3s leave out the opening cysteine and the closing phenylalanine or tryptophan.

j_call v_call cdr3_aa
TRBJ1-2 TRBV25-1 ASSELGGGYT
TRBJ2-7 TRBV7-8 ASSRPKRTGSYEQY
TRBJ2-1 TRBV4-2 ASSQGAGRPVEDEQF
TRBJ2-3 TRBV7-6 ASSPTSGSPTDTQY
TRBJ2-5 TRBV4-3 ASSQASVASGAREGETQY
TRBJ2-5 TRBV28 ASSSPTGGETQY
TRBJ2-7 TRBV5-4 ASSLPGRCEQY
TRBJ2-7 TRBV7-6 ASSIGQVVYEQY
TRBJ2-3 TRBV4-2 ASSQSAPRLADTDTQY
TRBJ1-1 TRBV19 ASSAAGRSAF
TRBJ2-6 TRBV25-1 ASSDPWRPGSGANVLT
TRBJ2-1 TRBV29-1 SVDETSGSVTPHNEQF
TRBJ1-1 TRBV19 ASTPPGNTEAF
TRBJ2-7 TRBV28 ASSLGQGENEQY
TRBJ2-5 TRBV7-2 ASRTTGSGSGKKTQY
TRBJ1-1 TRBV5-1 ASSLQGNTEAF
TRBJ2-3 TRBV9 ASSRTSTDTQY
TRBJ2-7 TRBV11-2 ASSLAHKYYEQY
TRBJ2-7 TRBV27 ASSLVPGQAYEQY
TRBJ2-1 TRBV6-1 ASSEVGREGRKGLDEQF
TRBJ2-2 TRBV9 ASSHDPRQGGTGELF
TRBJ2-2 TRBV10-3 AISGLNTGELF
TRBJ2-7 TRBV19 ASSSPRREGYEQY
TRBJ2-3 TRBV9 ASSVVVAGVAVDTQY
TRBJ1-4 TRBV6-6 ASSYSRQILEKLF